Listed below are T cell receptor beta chains from one sample, sequenced in a study of radiation and T cells in renal cell carcinoma. Profiled with immunoSEQ multiplex PCR; TCRdb holds only in-frame clones, not every one. Of some 80,000 clones listed, over 65% are singletons. Sequencing used blood, obtained from a patient whose treatment included radiotherapy and nephrectomy. The receptors shown here come from a woman aged 60-75 years with renal cell carcinoma. Each CDR3 is given with its conserved first and last residue. The D gene is left open where the match is weak. Size is omitted from some rows. Given values are once, few, many or a class for expanded clones.

>TRBD2|TRBV7-8|.|TRBJ2-5
TGTGCCAGCAGCTTATTGGGAGGGGCGACCCAGTACTTC
CASSLLGGATQYF
>.|TRBV19|few|TRBJ1-1
TGTGCCAGTAAAGGAAACCTTGGGACTGAAGCTTTCTTT
CASKGNLGTEAFF
>.|TRBV6-1|.|TRBJ1-5
TGTGCCAGCAGTGGGGACGGCCATAGCAATCAGCCCCAGCATTTT
CASSGDGHSNQPQHF
>TRBD1|TRBV29-1|.|TRBJ2-7
TGCAGCGCAGGGGACAGTCCTTACGAGCAGTACTTC
CSAGDSPYEQYF
>.|TRBV6-5|.|TRBJ1-5
TGTGCCAGCAGTTACTCGGTCGGTCAGCCCCAGCATTTT
CASSYSVGQPQHF
>.|TRBV7-8|.|TRBJ2-2
TGTGCCAGCCTCTTCGTCACCGGGGAGCTGTTTTTT
CASLFVTGELFF
>TRBD1|TRBV5-1|.|TRBJ2-1
TGCGCCAGCAGCTCCGGGACAGGGAGTGTCCGTGAGCAGTTCTTC
CASSSGTGSVREQFF
>.|TRBV2|.|TRBJ2-5
TGTGCCAGCAACGACCAGTCAGAGACCCAGTACTTC
CASNDQSETQYF
>.|TRBV30|few|TRBJ2-7
TGTGCCTGGGCCCAAGGAGCCTACGAGCAGTACTTC
CAWAQGAYEQYF
>.|TRBV9|once|TRBJ2-7
TGTGCCAGCAGCGTAGCTCCGACGGGAGCATACTACGAGCAGTACTTC
CASSVAPTGAYYEQYF
>TRBD2|TRBV19|.|TRBJ2-6
TGTGCCAGTAGTATAAAGGGAGGGATCCCTGGGGCCAACGTCCTGACTTTC
CASSIKGGIPGANVLTF
>.|TRBV5-1|.|TRBJ2-7
TGCGCCAGCAGCATACAGGCGGCGCGTGAGCAGTACTTC
CASSIQAAREQYF
>.|TRBV18|.|TRBJ2-7
TGTGCCAGCTCACCCTTGAGGTCCGACGAGCAGTACTTC
CASSPLRSDEQYF
>.|TRBV7-2|.|TRBJ1-4
TGTGCCAGCAGAAGGGTAAATGAAAAACTGTTTTTT
CASRRVNEKLFF
>.|TRBV2|.|TRBJ2-7
TGTGCCAGCGGTCCCTACGAGCAGTACTTC
CASGPYEQYF
>TRBD1|TRBV7-9|.|TRBJ1-1
TGTGCCAGCAGCTCGCCTGGGACAGGGGGCACTGAAGCTTTCTTT
CASSSPGTGGTEAFF
>TRBD2|TRBV11-2|.|TRBJ2-3
TGTGCCAGCAGCTGGGGACTAGCGGGGGGGATAGATACGCAGTATTTT
CASSWGLAGGIDTQYF
>.|TRBV6-6|.|TRBJ1-2
TGTGCCAGCAGTTACTCTGGGGATCCTCCCTATGGCTACACCTTC
CASSYSGDPPYGYTF
>.|TRBV5-6|.|TRBJ2-3
TGTGCCAGCAGCTTGGGAGCTGTTACTAGCACAGATACGCAGTATTTT
CASSLGAVTSTDTQYF
>.|TRBV5-1|.|TRBJ2-5
TGCGCCAGCAGCTTGTTTGCAGTAAAAGAGACCCAGTACTTC
CASSLFAVKETQYF
>.|TRBV27|.|TRBJ1-6
TGTGCCAGCAGTTCCCAACTGGATTGGGGGGGGAATTCACCCCTCCACTTT
CASSSQLDWGGNSPLHF
>TRBD2|TRBV5-7|.|TRBJ2-7
TGTGCCAGCAGCTTGAGCGGGACTAGCTCCCACGAGCAGTACTTC
CASSLSGTSSHEQYF
>.|TRBV19|.|TRBJ2-7
TGTGCCAGTAGTATCAGGCCAGAGAGCTACGAGCAGTACTTC
CASSIRPESYEQYF
>TRBD2|TRBV10-3|once|TRBJ2-5
TGTGCCATCAGTGAGCCCGGACTAGCGGAGCAAGAGACCCAGTACTTC
CAISEPGLAEQETQYF
>.|TRBV6-6|.|TRBJ2-2
TGTGCCAGTGGGCCCTTGGGGTCCGGGGAGCTGTTTTTT
CASGPLGSGELFF
>TRBD1|TRBV25-1|.|TRBJ1-5
TGTGCCAGCAGTGGGACAGGGGGCCCTCAGCCCCAGCATTTT
CASSGTGGPQPQHF
>.|TRBV6-6|.|TRBJ1-2
TGTGCCAGCAGTTCTTCTACCGTCCAAGGAGGCGGCTACACCTTC
CASSSSTVQGGGYTF
>TRBD1|TRBV5-1|.|TRBJ1-1
TGCGCCAGCAGCTTGGGTTGGCAGGGGGCGTACACTGAAGCTTTCTTT
CASSLGWQGAYTEAFF
>.|TRBV28|.|TRBJ1-1
TGTGCCAGCAGTGCTATCCCTTCCCCCACTGAAGCTTTCTTT
CASSAIPSPTEAFF
>.|TRBV5-1|.|TRBJ1-4
TGCGCCAGCACCCGGGACCCCACGGATGAAAAACTGTTTTTT
CASTRDPTDEKLFF
>.|TRBV5-1|.|TRBJ2-7
TGCGCCAGCAGGGCGACGGGGGGCCTCTCCTACGAGCAGTACTTC
CASRATGGLSYEQYF
>.|TRBV28|few|TRBJ1-2
TGTGCCAGCAGTATTGGGGGGTATGGCTACACCTTC
CASSIGGYGYTF
>.|TRBV9|.|TRBJ1-1
TGTGCCAGCAGCGTAGGGGATGGAGGGCCGAACACTGAAGCTTTCTTT
CASSVGDGGPNTEAFF
>.|TRBV28|few|TRBJ1-3
TGTGCCAGCATAGCCTCTGGAAACACCATATATTTT
CASIASGNTIYF
>.|TRBV6-5|.|TRBJ1-5
TGTGCCAGCAGGGGACTTAGTCAGCCCCAGCATTTT
CASRGLSQPQHF
>TRBD2|TRBV6-5|.|TRBJ2-1
TGTGCCAGCAGTTCACCTAGCGGTAGCTCCTACAATGAGCAGTTCTTC
CASSSPSGSSYNEQFF
>.|TRBV2|few|TRBJ1-1
TGTGCCAGCACAGGGAACACTGAAGCTTTCTTT
CASTGNTEAFF
>.|TRBV5-1|once|TRBJ2-7
TGTGCCAGCTCCTACCTGGACAACGACGAGCAGTACTTC
CASSYLDNDEQYF
>.|TRBV5-5|.|TRBJ1-5
TGTGCCAGCAGCCCGTTTAGCAATCAGCCCCAGCATTTT
CASSPFSNQPQHF
>.|TRBV5-6|.|TRBJ2-1
TGTGCCAGCAGCTTGCAGATGGCCCTCTCAAGCAATGAGCAGTTCTTC
CASSLQMALSSNEQFF
>TRBD1|TRBV9|.|TRBJ1-2
TGTGCCAGCAGCGTATCCGTCGCACCAGGGGGATCGTCGCATGGCTACACCTTC
CASSVSVAPGGSSHGYTF
>TRBD2|TRBV10-1|.|TRBJ2-5
TGCGCCAGCAGTGAGTCGGTGGTAGCGGGGGGGCCTTCCCAAGAGACCCAGTACTTC
CASSESVVAGGPSQETQYF
>.|TRBV7-9|.|TRBJ2-5
TGTGCCACCCTAGGGGGGTACCAAGAGACCCAGTACTTC
CATLGGYQETQYF
>.|TRBV7-2|.|TRBJ1-3
TGTGCCAGCAGCATAAACAGGGCGGTGGGAAACACCATATATTTT
CASSINRAVGNTIYF
>TRBD1|TRBV29-1|.|TRBJ1-5
TGCAGCGTTCGCCCGGGACAGGGGAACATAGTGGGTCAGCCCCAGCATTTT
CSVRPGQGNIVGQPQHF
>.|TRBV28|.|TRBJ1-5
TGTGCCAGCACTATAGGGAGCAATCAGCCCCAGCATTTT
CASTIGSNQPQHF
>.|TRBV11-2|few|TRBJ1-1
TGTGCCAGCAGCTGGGGCTTAGGGGAACAGGCCGAAGCTTTCTTT
CASSWGLGEQAEAFF
>.|TRBV9|.|TRBJ2-7
TGTGCCAGCGCCGTACGGGACCGGGGGTACGAGCAGTACTTC
CASAVRDRGYEQYF
>.|TRBV11-2|once|TRBJ2-7
TGTGCCAGCAGCTTTAATCCCTACGAGCAGTACTTC
CASSFNPYEQYF
>TRBD1|TRBV6-1|.|TRBJ1-2
TGTGCCAGCAGTTGGACAGGGAATGGCTACACCTTC
CASSWTGNGYTF
>.|TRBV6-6|few|TRBJ2-4
TGTGCCAGCAAGGAGGGGGACGGTGGGATTCAGTACTTC
CASKEGDGGIQYF
>.|TRBV5-1|.|TRBJ2-6
TGCGCCAGCAGCTTGTATGGATCCTCTGGGGCCAACGTCCTGACTTTC
CASSLYGSSGANVLTF
>.|TRBV10-3|.|TRBJ1-1
TGTGCCATCAAAAACAGGGCGAACACTGAAGCTTTCTTT
CAIKNRANTEAFF
>.|TRBV2|few|TRBJ1-1
TGTGCCAGCAGTATAACACAGGGCGCTGAAGCTTTCTTT
CASSITQGAEAFF
>.|TRBV18|.|TRBJ2-3
TGTGCCAGCTCACCCAATTCGGGGGATACGCAGTATTTT
CASSPNSGDTQYF
>.|TRBV19|.|TRBJ1-2
TGTGCCAGTAGTATCCAGATGGGGGGCAGATATGGCTACACCTTC
CASSIQMGGRYGYTF
>TRBD1|TRBV19|.|TRBJ1-5
TGTGCCAGTAGCCCGGGACAGCAAGGTCAGCCCCAGCATTTT
CASSPGQQGQPQHF